What follows is one T cell receptor (beta chain) and its context. The CDR3 has 16 amino acids. CDR1 is MGHRA and CDR2 is YSYEKL in the germline V gene. J gave up 2 bases and V 4 bases, and 6 bases lay outside the gene matches. The data stem from a study of graft-versus-host responses after intestinal transplantation. Turning to the study itself: Every recipient underwent anti-thymocyte globulin induction, then tacrolimus and steroids for roughly three years.

Clones were read by immunoSEQ multiplex PCR, and TCRdb kept only the in-frame ones, dropping some. The sample contains approximately 89,000 clones, approximately 90% of which appear only once. The receptor was derived from a human patient who received an intestinal transplant, so some T cells may come from the graft donor. The J gene is TRBJ1-3, the V gene TRBV4-1, with 9 bases identical to TRBD1. The material sequenced was PBMCs, taken around 68 weeks after intestinal transplant. This CDR3 reads CASSPRDREPGNTIYF. The CDR3 region has the DNA TGCGCCAGCAGCCCCCGGGACAGGGAACCTGGAAACACCATATATTTT.